This TCR beta chain was obtained from a study of cytomegalovirus exposure and HLA in healthy donors. In the study overall: The same platform used for the approximately 670 first-cohort repertoires was also used for the 120 validation repertoires, as a later analysis reported. Findings and caveats of the study: The study recorded 150 to 200 TCR beta chains that were cytomegalovirus-associated. In vitro, three CMV-associated chains proved specific for CMV antigens.

The germline gives CDR1 SEHNR, CDR2 FQNEAQ (reference sequence). This CDR3 contains 16 residues. The V segment lost 5 bases and the J segment 1 base; nucleotides outside the gene matches: 10. TCRdb's copy holds only in-frame clones and misses some; the assay was immunoSEQ multiplex PCR. The sample shows 150,000 or so clones, around nine tenths of them seen only once. This clone was counted once. Its antigen is still unknown. The sequence was collected from a man younger than 35 in good health and CMV-seropositive. The sample consisted of PBMCs. This sequence joins TRBV7-9 and TRBJ2-7; TRBD2 aligns across 8 bases. CDR3 nucleotides: TGTGCCAGCAGCCCCCTTCCTTCTAGCGGGTCCTACGAGCAGTACTTC. It yields the protein CASSPLPSSGSYEQYF.